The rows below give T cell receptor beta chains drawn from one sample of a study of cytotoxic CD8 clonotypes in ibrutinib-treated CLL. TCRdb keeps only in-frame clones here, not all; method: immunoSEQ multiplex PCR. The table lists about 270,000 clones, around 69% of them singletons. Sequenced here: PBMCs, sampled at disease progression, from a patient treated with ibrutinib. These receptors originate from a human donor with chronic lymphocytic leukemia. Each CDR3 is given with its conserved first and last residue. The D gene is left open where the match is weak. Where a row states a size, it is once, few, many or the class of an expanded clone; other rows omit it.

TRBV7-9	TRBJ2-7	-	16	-	CASIPLGFPLDYEQYF	TGTGCCAGCATCCCTCTGGGCTTTCCTTTGGACTACGAGCAGTACTTC
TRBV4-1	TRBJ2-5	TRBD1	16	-	CASSPRNRTGGETQYF	TGCGCCAGCAGCCCTCGGAATCGCACAGGGGGAGAGACCCAGTACTTC
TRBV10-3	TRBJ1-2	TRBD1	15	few	CAISTLGTGNYGYTF	TGTGCCATCAGCACCCTCGGGACAGGAAACTATGGCTACACCTTC
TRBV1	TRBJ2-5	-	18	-	CTSSQEGSGRGNQETQYF	TGCACCAGCAGCCAAGAAGGGAGCGGGAGGGGGAACCAAGAGACCCAGTACTTC
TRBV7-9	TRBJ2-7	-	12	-	CASSRGAYEQYF	TGTGCCAGCAGCAGGGGCGCGTACGAGCAGTACTTC
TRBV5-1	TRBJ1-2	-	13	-	CASSLGASYGYTF	TGCGCCAGCAGCTTGGGCGCATCCTATGGCTACACCTTC
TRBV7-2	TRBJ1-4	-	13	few	CASSFQGAEKLFF	TGTGCCAGCAGCTTTCAGGGCGCGGAAAAACTGTTTTTT
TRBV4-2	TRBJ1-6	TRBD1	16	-	CASSRDSGTGESPLHF	TGTGCCAGCAGCCGAGATTCCGGGACAGGGGAATCACCCCTCCACTTT
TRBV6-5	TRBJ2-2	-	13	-	CASVNENTGELFF	TGTGCCAGCGTCAATGAAAACACCGGGGAGCTGTTTTTT
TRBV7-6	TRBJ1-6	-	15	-	CASSYEQGSNSPLHF	TGTGCCAGCAGCTATGAACAGGGTTCTAATTCACCCCTCCACTTT
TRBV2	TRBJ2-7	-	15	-	CAIGERGALSYEQYF	TGTGCCATTGGGGAGAGGGGGGCCCTGTCCTACGAGCAGTACTTC
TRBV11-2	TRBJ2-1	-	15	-	CASSLTSGTYNEQFF	TGTGCCAGCAGCTTAACGAGCGGAACCTACAATGAGCAGTTCTTC
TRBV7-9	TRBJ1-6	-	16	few	CASSSTGNQYNSPLHF	TGTGCCAGCAGCTCCACCGGGAACCAATATAATTCACCCCTCCACTTT
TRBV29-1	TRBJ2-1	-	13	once	CSVVRGWNNEQFF	TGCAGCGTTGTCAGGGGTTGGAACAATGAGCAGTTCTTC
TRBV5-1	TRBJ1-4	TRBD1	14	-	CASSPGTGNEKLFF	TGCGCCAGCAGCCCCGGGACAGGGAATGAAAAACTGTTTTTT
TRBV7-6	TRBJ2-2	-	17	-	CASRNLQGPLIAGELFF	TGTGCCAGCAGAAACCTACAGGGCCCCTTAATCGCCGGGGAGCTGTTTTTT
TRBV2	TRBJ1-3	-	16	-	CASSNQQGVVGNTIYF	TGTGCCAGCAGCAATCAACAGGGAGTGGTTGGAAACACCATATATTTT
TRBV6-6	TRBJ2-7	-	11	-	CASSRNYEQYF	TGTGCCAGCAGCCGTAACTACGAGCAGTACTTC
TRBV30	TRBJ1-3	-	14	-	CAWSVPGTGNTIYF	TGTGCCTGGAGTGTACCCGGGACTGGAAACACCATATATTTT
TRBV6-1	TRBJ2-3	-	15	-	CANRGGSSSTDTQYF	TGTGCCAACCGGGGTGGCTCTAGTAGCACAGATACGCAGTATTTT
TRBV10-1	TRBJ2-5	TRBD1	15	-	CASSGGTGRQETQYF	TGCGCCAGCTCCGGCGGGACAGGGCGGCAAGAGACCCAGTACTTC
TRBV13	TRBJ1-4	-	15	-	CASSRRGRINEKLFF	TGTGCCAGCAGCCGACGGGGACGGATTAATGAAAAACTGTTTTTT
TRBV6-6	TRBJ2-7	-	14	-	CASSYNPEYYEQYF	TGTGCCAGCAGTTACAATCCAGAGTACTACGAGCAGTACTTC
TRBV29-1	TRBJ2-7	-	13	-	CSVGTGAWYEQYF	TGCAGCGTTGGGACGGGAGCCTGGTACGAGCAGTACTTC
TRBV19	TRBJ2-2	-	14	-	CASSIVTGTGELFF	TGTGCCAGTAGTATCGTAACGGGAACCGGGGAGCTGTTTTTT
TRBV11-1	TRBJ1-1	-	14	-	CASSLGPGGTEAFF	TGTGCCAGCAGCTTAGGCCCGGGAGGCACTGAAGCTTTCTTT
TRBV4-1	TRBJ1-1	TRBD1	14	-	CASSQLTGSTEAFF	TGCGCCAGCAGCCAGCTGACAGGGAGCACTGAAGCTTTCTTT
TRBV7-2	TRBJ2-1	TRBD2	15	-	CASSFWTSGSNEQFF	TGTGCCAGCAGCTTCTGGACTAGCGGGAGCAATGAGCAGTTCTTC
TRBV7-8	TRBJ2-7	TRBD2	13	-	CASSAGLAGEQYF	TGTGCCAGCAGCGCTGGACTAGCGGGGGAGCAGTACTTC
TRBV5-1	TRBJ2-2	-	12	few	CASSSLTGELFF	TGCGCCAGCAGCTCACTGACCGGGGAGCTGTTTTTT
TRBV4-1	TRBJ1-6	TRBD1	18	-	CASSQDRGDRDYNSPLHF	TGCGCCAGCAGCCAAGATCGAGGGGACAGGGACTATAATTCACCCCTCCACTTT
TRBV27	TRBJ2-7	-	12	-	CASYDTAYEQYF	TGTGCCAGCTACGACACCGCCTACGAGCAGTACTTC
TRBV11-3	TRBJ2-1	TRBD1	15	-	CASSSGTGNLNEQFF	TGTGCCAGCAGCTCCGGGACAGGGAACCTCAATGAGCAGTTCTTC
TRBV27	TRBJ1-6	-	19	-	CASSLLGRRDRLYNSPLHF	TGTGCCAGCAGTTTACTAGGCAGGCGAGACCGACTTTATAATTCACCCCTCCACTTT
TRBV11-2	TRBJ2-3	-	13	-	CASSVSHRGTQYF	TGTGCCAGCAGCGTCTCCCACCGGGGTACGCAGTATTTT
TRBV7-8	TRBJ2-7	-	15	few	CASSAGSQPPYEQYF	TGTGCCAGCAGCGCGGGAAGCCAGCCCCCGTACGAGCAGTACTTC
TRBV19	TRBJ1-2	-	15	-	CASSIGGRMAYGYTF	TGTGCCAGTAGTATAGGGGGCAGGATGGCGTATGGCTACACCTTC
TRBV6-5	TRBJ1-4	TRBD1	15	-	CASSLRQGAPEKLFF	TGTGCCAGCAGTCTCCGACAGGGGGCGCCCGAAAAACTGTTTTTT
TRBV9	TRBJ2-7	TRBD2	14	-	CASSASSGYYEQYF	TGTGCCAGCAGCGCCTCTAGCGGTTACTACGAGCAGTACTTC
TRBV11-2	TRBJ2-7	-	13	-	CASSLTQPYEQYF	TGTGCCAGCAGCTTAACCCAACCCTACGAGCAGTACTTC
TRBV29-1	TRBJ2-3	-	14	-	CSVGVSGGVDTQYF	TGCAGCGTTGGTGTCTCCGGGGGTGTCGATACGCAGTATTTT
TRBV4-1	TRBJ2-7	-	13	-	CASRGSGNYEQYF	TGCGCCAGCAGGGGATCAGGCAACTACGAGCAGTACTTC
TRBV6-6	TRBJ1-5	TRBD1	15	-	CASSYQTGGGQPQHF	TGTGCCAGCAGTTACCAAACAGGGGGTGGACAGCCCCAGCATTTT
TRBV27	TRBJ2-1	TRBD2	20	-	CASSVTGWEAGGSSYNEQFF	TGTGCCAGCAGTGTAACAGGGTGGGAGGCGGGAGGGAGCTCCTACAATGAGCAGTTCTTC
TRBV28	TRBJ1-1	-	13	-	CASSFGWNTEAFF	TGTGCCAGCAGTTTCGGTTGGAACACTGAAGCTTTCTTT
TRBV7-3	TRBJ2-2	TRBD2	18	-	CASSPNSGRAQLLGELFF	TGTGCCAGCAGCCCCAATAGCGGGAGGGCCCAATTATTGGGGGAGCTGTTTTTT
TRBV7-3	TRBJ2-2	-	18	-	CASSPSPFAGPNTGELFF	TGTGCCAGCAGCCCCTCCCCGTTCGCGGGACCGAACACCGGGGAGCTGTTTTTT
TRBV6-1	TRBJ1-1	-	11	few	CATQGQRNAFF	TGTGCCACCCAGGGTCAGAGAAATGCTTTCTTT
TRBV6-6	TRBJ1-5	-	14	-	CASSYPGQNQPQHF	TGTGCCAGCAGTTACCCCGGACAAAATCAGCCCCAGCATTTT
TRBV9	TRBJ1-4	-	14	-	CASSVGEWDEKLFF	TGTGCCAGCAGCGTGGGGGAGTGGGATGAAAAACTGTTTTTT
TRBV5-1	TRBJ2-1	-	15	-	CASSPYQRANNEQFF	TGCGCCAGCAGCCCCTACCAGAGGGCAAACAATGAGCAGTTCTTC
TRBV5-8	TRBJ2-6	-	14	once	CASSFGAGANVLTF	TGTGCCAGCAGCTTTGGGGCTGGGGCCAACGTCCTGACTTTC
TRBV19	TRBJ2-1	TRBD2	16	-	CASSTTGTSGAYEQFF	TGTGCCAGTAGTACGACCGGGACTAGCGGGGCCTATGAGCAGTTCTTC
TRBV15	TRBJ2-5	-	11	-	CATSRVGAQYF	TGTGCCACCAGCAGAGTTGGGGCCCAGTACTTC